This TCR beta chain originates from a study of CD8 T cells in ankylosing spondylitis. TCRdb called the 5' RACE reads again in MiXCR, with one record for every CDR3 protein. The sample carries about 240,000 distinct CDR3 sequences, roughly 8.6% recorded once. In this sample, this clonotype turned up a few times. Antigen specificity is unknown. Study results and caveats: Enrichment of disease-linked clones was reportedly significant in matched ankylosing spondylitis synovial fluid. Reports of some motif variants in reactive arthritis synovial fluid and blood predate this one.

The sequenced material came from blood, either unsorted or a sorted T cell fraction (not recorded which). The clonotype originates from a male donor with ankylosing spondylitis or in good health (not recorded which).

CDR3 DNA sequence: TGTGCCAGCTCACCAGGGCAGGGAGTTCAGCCCCAGCATTTT. Its protein is CASSPGQGVQPQHF. The chain couples TRBV18 to TRBJ1-5, with D perhaps TRBD1 (5 bases). The CDR3 is 14 amino acids. The V end was cut by 2 bases, the J end by 6 bases, with 11 bases between. In germline, CDR1 is KGHSH, CDR2 LQKENI.